This is a list of T cell receptor beta chains from one sample in a study of shared clonotypes between healthy human individuals. The repertoire was sequenced with immunoSEQ multiplex PCR; TCRdb's copy has only in-frame clones and lacks some. The repertoire consists of roughly 1.5 million clones, with nearly 99% occurring once and the leading ten covering roughly 0.45%. Sequenced material: naive CD4+ T cells sorted from blood. The source is a man aged 25 to 40 in good health. Each CDR3 is given with its conserved first and last residue. The order of the fields is D gene, J gene, clone size, V gene, CDR3 DNA, CDR3 protein. The D gene is left open where the match is weak. Clone size, where shown, is once, few, many, or a class for clones that have expanded.

- TRBJ1-5 - TRBV7-2 TGTGCCAGCAGCTTAGGGATTCTGCAGCCCCAGCATTTT CASSLGILQPQHF
TRBD1 TRBJ1-6 - TRBV6-5 TGTGCCAGCACTGATGGGACAGGACGATCACCCCTCCACTTT CASTDGTGRSPLHF
TRBD1 TRBJ1-1 - TRBV29-1 TGCAGCGCTCCGACAGGGGGGGAAGCTTTCTTT CSAPTGGEAFF
- TRBJ2-7 - TRBV5-1 TGCGCCAGCAGCTTGGCCGCGGGGACGATTTACGAGCAGTACTTC CASSLAAGTIYEQYF
- TRBJ2-3 once TRBV18 TGTGCCAGCTCACCACGGACCGGGAGAGGGAGCACAGATACGCAGTATTTT CASSPRTGRGSTDTQYF
- TRBJ1-5 - TRBV18 TGTGCCAGCTCACCACCGGGGGGCACAGGTCAGCCCCAGCATTTT CASSPPGGTGQPQHF
TRBD1 TRBJ2-7 - TRBV5-1 TGCGCCAGCAGCGAGGGACAGGGCCCCTACGAGCAGTACTTC CASSEGQGPYEQYF
- TRBJ2-7 - TRBV5-5 TGTGCCAGCAGCTTGCGACAGACGCATGGATACGAGCAGTACTTC CASSLRQTHGYEQYF
- TRBJ2-1 - TRBV7-9 TGTGCCAGCAGCCCAGACTCGTCCCCCTCCTACAATGAGCAGTTCTTC CASSPDSSPSYNEQFF
- TRBJ2-1 - TRBV9 TGTGCCAGCAGCGCCGTTGGCTCCTGGGGAACCTACAATGAGCAGTTCTTC CASSAVGSWGTYNEQFF
- TRBJ2-1 - TRBV5-4 TGTGCCAGCAGCTCTACAGGGACCGTATTGGGTGAGCAGTTCTTC CASSSTGTVLGEQFF
TRBD1 TRBJ1-5 - TRBV29-1 TGCAGCGCTGGGACAGGGGTCAATCAGCCCCAGCATTTT CSAGTGVNQPQHF
TRBD2 TRBJ2-3 - TRBV9 TGTGCCAGCAATGAGCGGGAGTCGGGAGATACGCAGTATTTT CASNERESGDTQYF
- TRBJ1-2 - TRBV6-4 TGTGCCAGCAGTTCCCCTTTTCGGGGCTACACCTTC CASSSPFRGYTF
TRBD1 TRBJ1-2 - TRBV7-9 TGTGCCAGCAGCCGAGGGACAGGGGAAGGCTATGGCTACACCTTC CASSRGTGEGYGYTF
- TRBJ2-1 - TRBV7-9 TGTGCCAGCAGCTTAGATACGGGGGTAAGCTCCTACAATGAGCAGTTCTTC CASSLDTGVSSYNEQFF